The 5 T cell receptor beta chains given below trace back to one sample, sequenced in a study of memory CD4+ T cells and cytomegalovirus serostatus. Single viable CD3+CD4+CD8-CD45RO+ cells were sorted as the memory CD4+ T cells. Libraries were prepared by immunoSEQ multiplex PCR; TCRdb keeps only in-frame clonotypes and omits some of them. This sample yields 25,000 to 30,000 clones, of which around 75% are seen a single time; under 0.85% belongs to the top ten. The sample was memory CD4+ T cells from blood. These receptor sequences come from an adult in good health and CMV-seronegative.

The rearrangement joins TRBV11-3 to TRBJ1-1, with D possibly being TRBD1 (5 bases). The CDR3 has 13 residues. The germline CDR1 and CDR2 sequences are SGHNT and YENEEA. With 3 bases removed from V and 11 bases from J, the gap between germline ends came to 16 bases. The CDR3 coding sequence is TGTGCCAGCAGCTTCGAAGAGGGGAGAATCGCTTTCTTT. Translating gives CASSFEEGRIAFF.

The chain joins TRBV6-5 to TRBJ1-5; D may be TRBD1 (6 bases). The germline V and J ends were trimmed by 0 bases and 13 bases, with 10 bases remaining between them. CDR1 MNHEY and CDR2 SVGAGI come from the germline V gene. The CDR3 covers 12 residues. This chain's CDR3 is CASSYSADSQHF. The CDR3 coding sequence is TGTGCCAGCAGTTACTCTGCGGACAGTCAGCATTTT.

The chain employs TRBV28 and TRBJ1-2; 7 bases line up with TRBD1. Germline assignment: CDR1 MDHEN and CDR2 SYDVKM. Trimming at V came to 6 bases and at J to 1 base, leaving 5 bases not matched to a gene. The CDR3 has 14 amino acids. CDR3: CASRGTDYNYGYTF. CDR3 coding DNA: TGTGCCAGCAGGGGGACAGACTATAACTATGGCTACACCTTC.

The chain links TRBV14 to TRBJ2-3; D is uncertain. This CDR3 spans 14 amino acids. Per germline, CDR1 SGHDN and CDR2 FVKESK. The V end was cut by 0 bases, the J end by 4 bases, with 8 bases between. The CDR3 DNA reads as TGTGCCAGCAGCCAAGATGGCCTATCAGATACGCAGTATTTT. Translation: CASSQDGLSDTQYF. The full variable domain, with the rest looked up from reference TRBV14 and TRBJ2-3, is EAGVTQFPSHSVIEKGQTVTLRCDPISGHDNLYWYRRVMGKEIKFLLHFVKESKQDESGMPNNRFLAERTGGTYSTLKVQPAELEDSGVYFCASSQDGLSDTQYFGPGTRLTVL.

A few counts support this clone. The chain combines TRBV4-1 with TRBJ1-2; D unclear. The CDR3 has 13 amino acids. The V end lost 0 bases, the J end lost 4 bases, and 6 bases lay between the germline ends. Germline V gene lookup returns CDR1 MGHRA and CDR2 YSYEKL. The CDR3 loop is CASSQELVYGYTF. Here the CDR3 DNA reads TGCGCCAGCAGCCAAGAGTTGGTCTATGGCTACACCTTC.